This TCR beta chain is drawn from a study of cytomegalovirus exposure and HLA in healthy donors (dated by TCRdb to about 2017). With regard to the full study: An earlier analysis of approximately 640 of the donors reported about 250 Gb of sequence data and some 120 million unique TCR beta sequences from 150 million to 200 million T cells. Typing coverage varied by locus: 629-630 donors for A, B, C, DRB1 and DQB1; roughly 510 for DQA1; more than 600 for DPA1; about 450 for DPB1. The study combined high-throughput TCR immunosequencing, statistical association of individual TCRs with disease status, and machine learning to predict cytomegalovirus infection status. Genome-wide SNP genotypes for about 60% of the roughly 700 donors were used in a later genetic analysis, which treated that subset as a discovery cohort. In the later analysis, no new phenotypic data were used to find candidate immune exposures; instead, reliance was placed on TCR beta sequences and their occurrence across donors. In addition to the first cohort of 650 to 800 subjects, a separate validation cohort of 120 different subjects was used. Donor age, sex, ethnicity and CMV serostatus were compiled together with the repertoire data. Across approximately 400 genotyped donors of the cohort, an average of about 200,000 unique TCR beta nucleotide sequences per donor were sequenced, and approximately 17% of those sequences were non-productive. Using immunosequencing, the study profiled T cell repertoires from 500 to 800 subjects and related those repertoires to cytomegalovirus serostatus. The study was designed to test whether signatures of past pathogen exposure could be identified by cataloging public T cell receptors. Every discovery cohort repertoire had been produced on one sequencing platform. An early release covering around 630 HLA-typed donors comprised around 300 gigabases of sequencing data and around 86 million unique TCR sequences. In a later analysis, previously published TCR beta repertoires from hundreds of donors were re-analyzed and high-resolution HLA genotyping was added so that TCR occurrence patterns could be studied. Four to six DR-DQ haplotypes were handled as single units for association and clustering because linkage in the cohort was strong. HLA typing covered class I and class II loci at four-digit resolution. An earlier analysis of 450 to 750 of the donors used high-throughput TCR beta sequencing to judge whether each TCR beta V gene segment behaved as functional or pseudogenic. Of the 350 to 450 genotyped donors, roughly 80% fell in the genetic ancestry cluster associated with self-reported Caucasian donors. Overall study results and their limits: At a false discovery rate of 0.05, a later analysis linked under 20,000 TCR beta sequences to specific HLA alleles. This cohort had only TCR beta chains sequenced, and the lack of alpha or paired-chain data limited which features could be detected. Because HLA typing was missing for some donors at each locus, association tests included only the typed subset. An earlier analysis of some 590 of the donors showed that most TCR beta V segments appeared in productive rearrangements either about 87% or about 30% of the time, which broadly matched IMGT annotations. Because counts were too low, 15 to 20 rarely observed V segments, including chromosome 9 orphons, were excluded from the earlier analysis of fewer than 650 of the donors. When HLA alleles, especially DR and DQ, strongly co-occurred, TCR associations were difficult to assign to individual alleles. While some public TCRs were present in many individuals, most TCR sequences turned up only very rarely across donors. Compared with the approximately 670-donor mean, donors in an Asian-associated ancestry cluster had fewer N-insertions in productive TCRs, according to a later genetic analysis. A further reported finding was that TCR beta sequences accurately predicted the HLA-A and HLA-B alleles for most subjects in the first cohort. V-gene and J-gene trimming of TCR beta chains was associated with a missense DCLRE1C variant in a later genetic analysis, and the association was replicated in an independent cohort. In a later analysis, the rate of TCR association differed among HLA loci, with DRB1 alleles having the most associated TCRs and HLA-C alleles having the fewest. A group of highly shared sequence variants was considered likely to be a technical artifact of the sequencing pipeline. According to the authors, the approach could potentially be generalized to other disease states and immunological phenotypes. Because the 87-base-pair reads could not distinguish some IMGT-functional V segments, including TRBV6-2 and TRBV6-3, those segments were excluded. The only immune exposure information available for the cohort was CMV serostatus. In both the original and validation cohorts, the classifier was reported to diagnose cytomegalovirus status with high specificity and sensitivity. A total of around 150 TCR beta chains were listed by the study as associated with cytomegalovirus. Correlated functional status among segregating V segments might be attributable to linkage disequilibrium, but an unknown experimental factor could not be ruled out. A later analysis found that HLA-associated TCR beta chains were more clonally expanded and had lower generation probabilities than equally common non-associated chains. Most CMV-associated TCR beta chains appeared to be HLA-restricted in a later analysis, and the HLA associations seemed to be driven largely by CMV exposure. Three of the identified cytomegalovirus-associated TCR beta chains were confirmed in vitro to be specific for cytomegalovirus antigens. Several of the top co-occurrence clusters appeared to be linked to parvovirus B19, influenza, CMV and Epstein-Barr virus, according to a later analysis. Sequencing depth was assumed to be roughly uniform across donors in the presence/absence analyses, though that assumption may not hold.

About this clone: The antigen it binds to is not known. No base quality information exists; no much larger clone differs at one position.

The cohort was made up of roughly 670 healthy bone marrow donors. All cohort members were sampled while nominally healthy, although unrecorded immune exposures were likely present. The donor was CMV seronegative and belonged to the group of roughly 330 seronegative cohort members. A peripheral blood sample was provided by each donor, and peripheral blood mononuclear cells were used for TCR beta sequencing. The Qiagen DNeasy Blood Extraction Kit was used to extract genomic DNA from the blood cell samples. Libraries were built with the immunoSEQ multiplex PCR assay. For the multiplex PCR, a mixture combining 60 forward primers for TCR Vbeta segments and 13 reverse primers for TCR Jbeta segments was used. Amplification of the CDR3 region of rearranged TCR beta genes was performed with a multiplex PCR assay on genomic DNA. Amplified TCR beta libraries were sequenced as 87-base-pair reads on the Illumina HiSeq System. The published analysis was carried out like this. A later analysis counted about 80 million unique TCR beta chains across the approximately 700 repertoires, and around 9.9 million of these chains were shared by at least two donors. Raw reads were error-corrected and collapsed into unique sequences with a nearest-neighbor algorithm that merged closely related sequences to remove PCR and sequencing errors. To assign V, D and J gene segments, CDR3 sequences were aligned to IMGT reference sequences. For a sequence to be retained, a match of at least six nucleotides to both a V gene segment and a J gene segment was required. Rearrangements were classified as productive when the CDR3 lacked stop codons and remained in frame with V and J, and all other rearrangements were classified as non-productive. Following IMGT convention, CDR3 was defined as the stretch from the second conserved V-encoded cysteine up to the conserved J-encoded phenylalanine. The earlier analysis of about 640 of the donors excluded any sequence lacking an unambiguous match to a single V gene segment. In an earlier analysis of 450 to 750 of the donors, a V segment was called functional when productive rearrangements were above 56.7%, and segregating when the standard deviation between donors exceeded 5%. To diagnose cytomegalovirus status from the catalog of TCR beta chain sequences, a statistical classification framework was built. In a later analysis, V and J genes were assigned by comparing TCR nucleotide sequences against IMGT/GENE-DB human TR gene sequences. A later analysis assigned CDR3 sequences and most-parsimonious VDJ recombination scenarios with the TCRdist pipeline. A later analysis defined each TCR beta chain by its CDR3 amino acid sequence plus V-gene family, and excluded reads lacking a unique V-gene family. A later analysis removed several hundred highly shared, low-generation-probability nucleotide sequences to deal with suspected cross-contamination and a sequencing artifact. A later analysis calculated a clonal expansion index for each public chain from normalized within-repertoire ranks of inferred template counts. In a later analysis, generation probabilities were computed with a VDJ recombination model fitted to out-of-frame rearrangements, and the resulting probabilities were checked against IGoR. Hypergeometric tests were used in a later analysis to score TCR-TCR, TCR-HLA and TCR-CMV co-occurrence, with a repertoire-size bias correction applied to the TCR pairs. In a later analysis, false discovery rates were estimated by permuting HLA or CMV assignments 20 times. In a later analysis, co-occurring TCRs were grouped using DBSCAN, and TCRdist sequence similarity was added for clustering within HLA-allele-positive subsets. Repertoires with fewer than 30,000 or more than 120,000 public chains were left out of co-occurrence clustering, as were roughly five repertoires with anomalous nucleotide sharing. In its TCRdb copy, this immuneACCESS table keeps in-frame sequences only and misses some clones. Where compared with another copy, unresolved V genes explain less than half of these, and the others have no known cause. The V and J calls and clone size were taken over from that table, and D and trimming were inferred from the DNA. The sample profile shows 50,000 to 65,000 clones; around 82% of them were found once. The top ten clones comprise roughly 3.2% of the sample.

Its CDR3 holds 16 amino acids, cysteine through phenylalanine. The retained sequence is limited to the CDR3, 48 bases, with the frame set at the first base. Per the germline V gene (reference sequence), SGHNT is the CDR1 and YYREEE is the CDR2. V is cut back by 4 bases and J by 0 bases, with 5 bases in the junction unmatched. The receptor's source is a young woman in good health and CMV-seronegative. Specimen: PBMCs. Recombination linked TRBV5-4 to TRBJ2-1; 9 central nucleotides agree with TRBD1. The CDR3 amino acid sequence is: CASSKDRGYSYNEQFF. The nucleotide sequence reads TGTGCCAGCAGCAAAGACAGGGGGTACTCCTACAATGAGCAGTTCTTC.